The present T cell receptor beta chain was sequenced within a study of post-analysis software for immune sequencing data. Whole-study findings and limits: Diversity measured as normalized Chao1 was significantly lower in multiple sclerosis patients than in controls.

TCR beta libraries were prepared from cDNA with unique molecular identifiers. Researchers reported about 500,000 cDNA molecules coming from roughly 1 to 10 million T cells. TCRdb re-analysed the PCR reads in MiXCR, keeping a single row per CDR3 protein. The sample consists of 700,000 to 900,000 distinct CDR3 sequences, 35% to 55% of them appearing once. With regard to this clonotype: No antigen is known for it.

The sequence was obtained from a girl aged 5-17 years with multiple sclerosis. Sequencing used blood.

The CDR3 region has the DNA TGTGCCATCAGTGAGTCGATGACTAGCAATGAGCAGTTCTTC. This codes for CAISESMTSNEQFF. The V and J genes are TRBV10-3 and TRBJ2-1; a weak D match, TRBD2 (6 bases). This CDR3 has 14 residues. V was shortened by 0 bases and J by 6 bases, with 9 bases between the two germline ends. Germline V CDR1 and CDR2: ENHRY, SYGVKD.